This T cell receptor beta chain derives from a study of cytomegalovirus exposure and HLA in healthy donors. Notes on the study in general: Fewer N-insertions (relative to the 666-donor mean) were reportedly seen in an Asian-associated ancestry cluster in a later analysis. A later analysis revealed that TCR association rates differed between HLA loci, peaking at DRB1 and bottoming out at HLA-C.

A remark on this clone: What it binds is unknown.

Both 60 Vbeta primers and 13 Jbeta primers went into the PCR. Sequencing used immunoSEQ multiplex PCR; TCRdb keeps in-frame clones, though not all of them. This sample yields approximately 110,000 clones, of which approximately 80% are seen a single time; about 1.8% belongs to the top ten. Each of the donors was a healthy bone marrow donor. This clonotype was obtained from a man aged 45-60 years in good health and CMV-seronegative. Sequenced sample: PBMCs.

CDR3 loop: CASSAYGLGGGYTF. CDR3 sequence (DNA): TGTGCCAGCAGCGCCTATGGCCTGGGGGGTGGCTACACCTTC. J is TRBJ1-2 and V is TRBV7-9; TRBD1 might be the D (5 bases). Germline values: CDR1 SEHNR, CDR2 FQNEAQ (reference sequence). Trimming shortened V by 5 bases and J by 7 bases, and 17 bases separated the two germline ends. The CDR3 loop spans 14 amino acids.